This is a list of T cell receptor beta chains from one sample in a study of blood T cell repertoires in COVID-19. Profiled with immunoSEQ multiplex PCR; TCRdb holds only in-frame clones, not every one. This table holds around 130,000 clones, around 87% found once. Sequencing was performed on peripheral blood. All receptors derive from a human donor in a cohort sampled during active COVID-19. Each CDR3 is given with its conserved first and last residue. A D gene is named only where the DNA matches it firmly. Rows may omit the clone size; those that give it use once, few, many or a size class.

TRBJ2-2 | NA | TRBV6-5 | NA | TGTGCCAGCAGTTACGGACAGACCGGGGAGCTGTTTTTT | CASSYGQTGELFF
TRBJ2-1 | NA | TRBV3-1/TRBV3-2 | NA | TGTGCCAGCAGCCAAGTTCTATACAATGAGCAGTTCTTC | CASSQVLYNEQFF
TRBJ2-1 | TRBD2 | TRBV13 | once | TGTGCCAGCAGCCCGTGGCTAGCGGGGGGATACAATGAGCAGTTCTTC | CASSPWLAGGYNEQFF
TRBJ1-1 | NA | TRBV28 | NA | TGTGCCAGCAGTTCCCACGGGGGCACTGAAGCTTTCTTT | CASSSHGGTEAFF
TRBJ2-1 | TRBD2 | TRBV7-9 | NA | TGTGCCAGCAGCGCCATGAGCTACGTGACTAGCCAGTTCTTC | CASSAMSYVTSQFF
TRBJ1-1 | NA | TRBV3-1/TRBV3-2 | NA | TGTGCCAGCAGCCACCTTAGTTTTCCTCCAGGGGACACTGAAGCTTTCTTT | CASSHLSFPPGDTEAFF
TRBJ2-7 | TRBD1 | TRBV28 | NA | TGTGCCAGCAGTCCCTCTTATGGGACAGGGAACCACGAGCAGTACTTC | CASSPSYGTGNHEQYF
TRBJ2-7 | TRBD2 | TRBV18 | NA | TGTGCCAGCTCACCACGGGAGGGAGCCTACGAGCAGTACTTC | CASSPREGAYEQYF
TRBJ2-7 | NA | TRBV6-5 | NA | TGTGCCAGCAGTCCGCAGGGAGGCCAGTACTTC | CASSPQGGQYF
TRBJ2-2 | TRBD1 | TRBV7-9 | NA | TGTGCCAGCAGCTTAGCGCGGCAGGGGGCCACCACCGGGGAGCTGTTTTTT | CASSLARQGATTGELFF
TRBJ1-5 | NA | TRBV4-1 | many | TGCGCCAGCAGCCGATACGCCCGGGGGGCCTTTATTTATAGCAATCAGCCCCAGCATTTT | CASSRYARGAFIYSNQPQHF
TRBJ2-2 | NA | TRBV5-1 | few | TGCGCCAGCAGTCCAATCGGACTGGGCGGCGGGGAGCTGTTTTTT | CASSPIGLGGGELFF
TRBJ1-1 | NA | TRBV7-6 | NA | TGTGCCAGCAGCTCACAGGGTTATACTGAAGCTTTCTTT | CASSSQGYTEAFF
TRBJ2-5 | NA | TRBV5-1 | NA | TGCGCCAGCAGCTTGGAGGGGTTTGGGCAAGAGACCCAGTACTTC | CASSLEGFGQETQYF
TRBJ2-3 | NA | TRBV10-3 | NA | TGTGCCATCAGTGACCAGGGTGTGACAGATACGCAGTATTTT | CAISDQGVTDTQYF
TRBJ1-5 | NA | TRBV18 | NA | TGTGCCAGCTCACCACGGGACGCGGGGGACCAGCCCCAGCATTTT | CASSPRDAGDQPQHF
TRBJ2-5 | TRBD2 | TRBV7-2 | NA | TGTGCCAGCAGCTTGGGACTAGCGGGAGACCAAGAGACCCAGTACTTC | CASSLGLAGDQETQYF
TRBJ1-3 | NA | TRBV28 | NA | TGTGCCAGCAGACAGAGCTCTGGAAACACCATATATTTT | CASRQSSGNTIYF
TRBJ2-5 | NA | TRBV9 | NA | TGTGCCAGCAGCGTAGGGGAGACAAGACACGAGACCCAGTACTTC | CASSVGETRHETQYF
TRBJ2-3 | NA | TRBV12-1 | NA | TGTGCCAGCAGCCAGCCGGGACAGAGACCAGATACGCAGTATTTT | CASSQPGQRPDTQYF
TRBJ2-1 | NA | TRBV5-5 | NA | TGTGCCAGCAGCGCGGGTTGGGGCAATGAGCAGTTCTTC | CASSAGWGNEQFF
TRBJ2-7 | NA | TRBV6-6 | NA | TGTGCCAGCAGTTACCCCTATCCGGGGGAAGCCTACGAGCAGTACTTC | CASSYPYPGEAYEQYF